A single sample gave rise to the 7 T cell receptor beta chains below, sequenced in a study of OX40 agonist ivuxolimab in advanced cancers. TCRdb's copy holds only in-frame clones and misses some; the assay was immunoSEQ multiplex PCR. The sample holds roughly 92,000 clones, under 95% seen once. Sequenced material: CD4+ or CD8+ T cells sorted from blood, taken in a trial of the OX40 agonist ivuxolimab. Receptors were obtained from an adult with an advanced solid tumor such as melanoma, head and neck, liver or kidney cancer.

CDR3 sequence (DNA): TGTGCCAGCTCACCTCGACAGGGGGCAAATGAAAAACTGTTTTTT. This sequence encodes CASSPRQGANEKLFF. The chain couples TRBV18 to TRBJ1-4; 10 bases are a match to TRBD1. The germline gives CDR1 KGHSH, CDR2 LQKENI. J gave up 5 bases and V 3 bases, and 3 bases lay outside the gene matches. The length of the CDR3 is 15 residues.

As concerns this clone: The germline gene is not matched at one end of the junction; a read error may be the cause. The J gene is TRBJ1-3, the V gene TRBV7-7; 7 nucleotides align to TRBD1. Germline V gene data show CDR1 as SSHAT and CDR2 as FNYEAQ (reference sequence). The CDR3 length is 14 residues. The CDR3 DNA is TGTGCTAGCAGCGCCGGGACAGCTGGAAACACCATATATTTT. It specifies CASSAGTAGNTIYF.

V and J are TRBV9 and TRBJ2-3; 11 bases align to TRBD2. The length of the CDR3 is 18 residues. CDR1 and CDR2 from the germline V gene are SGDLS and YYNGEE. The ends lost 1 base at V and 1 base at J; junction bases unmatched: 8. CDR3 residues: CASSVLAGGTGGTDTQYF. In DNA form, the CDR3 reads TGTGCCAGCAGCGTACTAGCGGGAGGAACCGGGGGCACAGATACGCAGTATTTT. Looking up the rest from reference TRBV9 and TRBJ2-3 gives the full variable domain: DSGVTQTPKHLITATGQRVTLRCSPRSGDLSVYWYQQSLDQGLQFLIQYYNGEERAKGNILERFSAQQFPDLHSELNLSSLELGDSALYFCASSVLAGGTGGTDTQYFGPGTRLTVL.

V is TRBV5-6 and J is TRBJ2-3; 14 bases line up with TRBD2. This CDR3 region has 17 residues. Trimming took 4 bases from V and 6 from J; bases not matched to a gene: 10. Germline V gene sequence: CDR1 SGHDT, CDR2 YYEEEE. CDR3: CASSPRRLAGGPDTQYF. CDR3 nucleotides: TGTGCCAGCAGCCCGCGACGACTAGCGGGAGGGCCGGATACGCAGTATTTT.

The chain couples TRBV7-2 to TRBJ1-6; a weak D match, TRBD1 (5 bases). CDR3 length equals 16 residues. Germline-derived CDR1 and CDR2 are SGHTA and FQGNSA. Trimming took 2 bases from V and 7 from J, leaving 15 bases between them. The CDR3 bases are TGTGCCAGCAGCTTAAAAGGGGCCTTAGTGAATTCACCCCTCCACTTT. Amino acids: CASSLKGALVNSPLHF.

V is TRBV19 and J is TRBJ2-7; 10 nucleotides match TRBD1. V shed 4 bases and J 5 bases; nucleotides not matched to a gene: 8. CDR3 length: 15 residues. Germline V gene sequence: CDR1 LNHDA, CDR2 SQIVND (reference sequence). CDR3 residues: CASSTSRQGAHEQYF. The CDR3 coding sequence is TGTGCCAGTAGTACCTCTCGACAGGGGGCCCACGAGCAGTACTTC.

The rearrangement uses TRBV19 and TRBJ1-1; maybe TRBD1 (6 bases). V was cut by 3 bases and J by 2 bases, with 13 bases left in between. Germline CDR1 and CDR2: LNHDA and SQIVND (reference sequence). The CDR3 covers 15 residues. The CDR3 protein is CASSMGGGPNTEAFF. The CDR3 DNA is TGTGCCAGTAGTATGGGTGGGGGGCCAAACACTGAAGCTTTCTTT.